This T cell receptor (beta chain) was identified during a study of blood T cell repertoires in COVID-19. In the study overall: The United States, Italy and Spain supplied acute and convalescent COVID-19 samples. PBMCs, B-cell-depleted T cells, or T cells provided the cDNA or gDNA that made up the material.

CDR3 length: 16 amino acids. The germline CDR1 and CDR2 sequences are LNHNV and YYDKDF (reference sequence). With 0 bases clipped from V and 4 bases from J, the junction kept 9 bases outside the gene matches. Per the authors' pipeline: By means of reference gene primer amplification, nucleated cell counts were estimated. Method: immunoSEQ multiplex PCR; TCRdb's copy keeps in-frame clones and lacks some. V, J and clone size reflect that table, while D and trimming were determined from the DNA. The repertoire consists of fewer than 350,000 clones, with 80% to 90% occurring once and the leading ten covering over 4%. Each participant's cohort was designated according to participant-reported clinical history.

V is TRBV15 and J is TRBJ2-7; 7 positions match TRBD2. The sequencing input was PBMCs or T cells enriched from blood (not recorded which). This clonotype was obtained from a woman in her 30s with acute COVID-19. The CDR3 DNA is TGTGCCACCAGCAGAGATCGGCAGGGTAGCGGGTACGAGCAGTACTTC. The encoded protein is CATSRDRQGSGYEQYF.